Here is one T cell receptor (beta chain) with its context. Its antigen is still unknown. The sample is drawn from a study of CD8 T cells in Susac syndrome. Overall study context: Of the sequenced Susac syndrome patients, five or six had active disease and about eight were in remission.

Looked up from germline, CDR1 is SGDLS and CDR2 is YYNGEE. Trimming cost V 0 bases and J 2 bases, with 7 bases left between them. The CDR3 sequence is 14 residues long. Definite or probable Susac syndrome was diagnosed using recently defined diagnostic criteria. Findings of the study overall: Susac syndrome CD4+ T cell repertoires showed no clonal expansion. The study conceded that relatively few individuals underwent its TCR sequencing and HLA analysis.

RNA totalling about 0.5 to 1 ug underwent reverse transcription with random hexamers. TCRdb analysed the immunoSEQ multiplex PCR reads with MiXCR anew, one entry per CDR3 protein. The sample holds some 200,000 distinct CDR3 sequences; around 95% are singletons and the top ten take 0.098%. The J gene is TRBJ2-3, the V gene TRBV9; D could derive from TRBD1 or TRBD2 (5 bases each). Sequencing input: CD4+ T cells from PBMCs. The receptor comes from a human donor with Susac syndrome. CDR3 protein: CASSVEGPTDTQYF. CDR3 nucleotide sequence: TGTGCCAGCAGCGTAGAGGGACCCACAGATACGCAGTATTTT.